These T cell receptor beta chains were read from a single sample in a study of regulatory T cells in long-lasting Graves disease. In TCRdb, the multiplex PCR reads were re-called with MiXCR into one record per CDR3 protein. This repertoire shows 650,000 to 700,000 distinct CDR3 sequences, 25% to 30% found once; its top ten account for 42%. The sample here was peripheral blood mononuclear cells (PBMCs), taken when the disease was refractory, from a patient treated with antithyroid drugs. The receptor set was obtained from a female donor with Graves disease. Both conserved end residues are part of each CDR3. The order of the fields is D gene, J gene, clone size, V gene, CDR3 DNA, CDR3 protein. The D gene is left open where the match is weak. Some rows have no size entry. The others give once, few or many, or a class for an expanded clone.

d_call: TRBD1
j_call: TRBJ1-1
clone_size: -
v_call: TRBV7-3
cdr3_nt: TGTGCCAGCAGCTTAAGCAGGGGGCTAAAGAACACTGAAGCTTTCTTT
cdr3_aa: CASSLSRGLKNTEAFF

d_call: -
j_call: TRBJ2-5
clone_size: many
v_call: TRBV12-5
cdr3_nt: TGTGCTAGTGCTACAACCTTCGGTTACTTGATAGAGACCCAGTACTTC
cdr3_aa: CASATTFGYLIETQYF

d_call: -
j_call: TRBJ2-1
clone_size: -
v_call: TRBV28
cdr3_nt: TGTGCCAGCAGCGGGGGACAGAAAAACAATGAGCAGTTCTTC
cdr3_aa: CASSGGQKNNEQFF

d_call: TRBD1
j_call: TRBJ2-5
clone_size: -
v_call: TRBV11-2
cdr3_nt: TGTGCCAGCAGCCAGGGACAGGGCGGGAAGACCCAGTACTTC
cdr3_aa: CASSQGQGGKTQYF

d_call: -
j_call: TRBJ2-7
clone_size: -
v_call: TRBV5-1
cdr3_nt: TGCGCCAGCAGCTTGGGACACCAGGAGGGCTACGAGCAGTACTTC
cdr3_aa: CASSLGHQEGYEQYF

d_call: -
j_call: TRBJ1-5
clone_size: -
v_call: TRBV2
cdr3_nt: TGTGCCAGCAGGGGGGGAGGGGGCAATCAGCCCCAGCATTTT
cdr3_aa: CASRGGGGNQPQHF

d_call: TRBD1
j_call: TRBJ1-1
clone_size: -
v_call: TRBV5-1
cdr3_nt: TGCGCCAGCAGCCCCGGACAGGGGGGCGCTGAAGCTTTCTTT
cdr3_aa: CASSPGQGGAEAFF

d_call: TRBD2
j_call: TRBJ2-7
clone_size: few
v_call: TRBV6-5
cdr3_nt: TGTGCCAGCAGTTACATCCGCGGGGGGAACGAGCAGTACTTC
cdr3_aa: CASSYIRGGNEQYF

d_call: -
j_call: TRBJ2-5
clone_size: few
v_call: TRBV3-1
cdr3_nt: TGTGCCAGCAGCCAGACCTGGGCTTATCCGTACTTC
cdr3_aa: CASSQTWAYPYF

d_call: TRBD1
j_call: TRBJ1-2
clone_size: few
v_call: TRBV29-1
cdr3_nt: TGCAGCGTTCGACGGGGACAGGGGTCTGGCTACACCTTC
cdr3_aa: CSVRRGQGSGYTF